The 29 T cell receptor beta chains below come from one sample, sequenced in a study of blood T cell repertoires in COVID-19. Generated by immunoSEQ multiplex PCR, the TCRdb table keeps only in-frame clones and is missing some. The data contain under 300,000 clones, 75% to 95% of them singletons. The sample comprised PBMCs or T cells enriched from blood (not recorded which). Receptors were obtained from a woman younger than 35 who had recovered from COVID-19.

The chain carries TRBV28 and TRBJ1-2; 7 bases line up with TRBD1. Per germline, CDR1 MDHEN and CDR2 SYDVKM. The trim removed 2 bases at V and 6 bases at J, leaving 3 bases unmatched. The length of the CDR3 is 13 residues. CDR3 residues: CASSLVRGHGYTF. The CDR3 nucleotides are TGTGCCAGCAGTTTAGTTAGGGGGCATGGCTACACCTTC.

This clone was counted at least ten times. The V call is TRBV4-2, the J call TRBJ2-1, with TRBD2 identical over 8 bases. The CDR3 loop spans 16 amino acids. Unmatched junction bases numbered 7, after V lost 4 bases and J lost 2 bases. In germline, CDR1 is LGHNA, CDR2 YNFKEQ. CDR3 bases: TGTGCCAGCAGCCCGGGGGGTAGCGGGGCCTACAATGAGCAGTTCTTC. Amino acids: CASSPGGSGAYNEQFF.

In its sample, this clone was seen a few times. The chain employs TRBV5-5 and TRBJ1-1; unclear D gene. The CDR3 covers 12 residues. Germline V gene data show CDR1 as SGHKS and CDR2 as YYEKEE (reference sequence). V was clipped by 5 bases and J by 5 bases, with 10 bases between them. This CDR3 is CASSLEGTEAFF. For the CDR3, the DNA is TGTGCCAGCAGTTTAGAGGGAACTGAAGCTTTCTTT. Using reference TRBV5-5 and TRBJ1-1 for the parts outside the CDR3, the full variable domain is DAGVTQSPTHLIKTRGQQVTLRCSPISGHKSVSWYQQVLGQGPQFIFQYYEKEERGRGNFPDRFSARQFPNYSSELNVNALLLGDSALYLCASSLEGTEAFFGQGTRLTVV.

The rearrangement links TRBV10-3 to TRBJ1-2, with TRBD1 as a possible D gene (6 bases). V was pared by 6 bases and J by 1 base, with 21 bases between. The CDR3 sequence is 17 residues long. Germline V CDR1 and CDR2: ENHRY, SYGVKD. CDR3 in DNA: TGTGCCATCAGCCCCGGACAGTCAATCGGCGGTAACTATGGCTACACCTTC. It codes for CAISPGQSIGGNYGYTF.

The chain employs TRBV28 and TRBJ2-2; TRBD2 aligns across 8 bases. Germline V lookup: CDR1 MDHEN, CDR2 SYDVKM. CDR3 length: 16 residues. Unmatched junction bases numbered 7, after V lost 2 bases and J lost 5 bases. Here the CDR3 reads CASSLRGGTPTGELFF. CDR3 in DNA: TGTGCCAGCAGTTTACGGGGGGGAACACCAACCGGGGAGCTGTTTTTT.

This clone is a singleton in its sample. The chain recombines TRBV19 with TRBJ1-1; D unclear. The CDR3 has 16 amino acids. Trimming took off 3 bases at V and 0 bases at J, with 14 bases between the two ends. CDR1 is LNHDA and CDR2 is SQIVND in the germline V gene (reference sequence). CDR3 DNA: TGTGCCAGTAGTATGGGTGGCGGACTTCTGAACACTGAAGCTTTCTTT. Translated: CASSMGGGLLNTEAFF.

V is TRBV4-3 and J is TRBJ1-1, with 11 bases aligning to TRBD1. Germline V gene sequence: CDR1 LGHNA, CDR2 YSLEER. The J segment lost 5 bases and the V segment lost 4 bases, leaving 3 bases of the junction unmatched. The CDR3 has 14 residues. CDR3 region: CASSRDRGLTEAFF. The CDR3 nucleotides are TGCGCCAGCAGCCGGGACAGGGGGTTAACTGAAGCTTTCTTT.

This clone was counted a few times. The chain employs TRBV11-2 and TRBJ2-2; D remains ambiguous. Trimming took off 2 bases at V and 6 bases at J, with 10 bases between the two ends. This CDR3 is built from 14 residues. In germline, CDR1 is SGHAT, CDR2 FQNNGV. The CDR3 is CASSLSSGSGELFF. CDR3 nucleotide sequence: TGTGCCAGCAGCTTATCGTCAGGTTCCGGGGAGCTGTTTTTT.

This clone was observed a handful of times. The gene calls are TRBV11-2 and TRBJ2-2; 8 nucleotides match TRBD2. Germline assignment: CDR1 SGHAT and CDR2 FQNNGV. The CDR3 is 19 residues long. V lost 1 base to trimming and J lost 6 bases; unmatched junction nucleotides: 16. CDR3 sequence (DNA): TGTGCCAGCAGCTTAGCCCAGAGCCCGGGACTAGGGGACGCCGGGGAGCTGTTTTTT. Its protein product is CASSLAQSPGLGDAGELFF.

J is TRBJ2-7 and V is TRBV27, with D maybe TRBD2 (5 bases). The CDR3 loop spans 16 amino acids. Trimming cost V 6 bases and J 2 bases, with 20 bases left between them. Germline values: CDR1 MNHEY, CDR2 SMNVEV (reference sequence). The CDR3 bases are TGTGCCAGCAGCCATCCCGGGATCTCTCCTACCTACGAGCAGTACTTC. Translating gives CASSHPGISPTYEQYF.

The chain has TRBV5-4 and TRBJ2-3; D uncertain. The CDR3 loop spans 14 amino acids. With 0 bases removed from V and 4 bases from J, the gap between germline ends came to 9 bases. The germline CDR1 and CDR2 sequences are SGHNT and YYREEE (reference sequence). Here the CDR3 DNA reads TGTGCCAGCAGCTTGGCGACGAGGCCAGATACGCAGTATTTT. Protein: CASSLATRPDTQYF.

The J gene is TRBJ2-5, the V gene TRBV11-3; tentatively, D is TRBD2 (5 bases). The CDR3 runs to 14 residues. Germline V gene lookup returns CDR1 SGHNT and CDR2 YENEEA. Trimming removed 1 base from V and 5 bases from J, with 11 bases in between. The CDR3 DNA sequence: TGTGCCAGCAGCTTAGTGTCGGGGTTGGAGACCCAGTACTTC. This encodes CASSLVSGLETQYF.

The chain is built from TRBV5-6 and TRBJ1-5; D uncertain. The V and J ends lost 3 bases and 4 bases respectively, with 5 bases between them. Germline CDR1 and CDR2: SGHDT and YYEEEE. This CDR3 is 12 amino acids long. The CDR3 spells CASSSNNQPQHF. DNA for the CDR3: TGTGCCAGCAGCTCAAATAATCAGCCCCAGCATTTT.

The chain has TRBV5-5 and TRBJ1-2; no reliable D call. This CDR3 has 15 amino acids. CDR1 is SGHKS and CDR2 is YYEKEE in the germline V gene (reference sequence). V lost 0 bases and J 2 bases, leaving 11 bases between the germline ends. CDR3 nucleotides: TGTGCCAGCAGCTTGGCCCGGGAATCCAACTATGGCTACACCTTC. Its translation is CASSLARESNYGYTF.

V usage is TRBV12-3 or TRBV12-4 and J usage is TRBJ1-5; D might be TRBD1 (5 bases). The CDR3 consists of 13 residues. V was clipped by 6 bases and J by 4 bases, with 10 bases between them. In DNA, the CDR3 is TGTGCCAGCAGCCGAGACAGAAATCAGCCCCAGCATTTT. Protein product: CASSRDRNQPQHF.

The CDR3 sequence: CASSHRDRANYGYTF. CDR3 coding DNA: TGTGCCAGCAGTCATCGGGACAGGGCAAACTATGGCTACACCTTC. The chain recombines TRBV28 with TRBJ1-2; the match to TRBD1 covers 9 bases. Germline V CDR1 and CDR2: MDHEN, SYDVKM. CDR3 size: 15 residues. The V gene end was trimmed by 5 bases and the J gene end by 2 bases; junction bases not matched to a gene: 6.

This chain joins TRBV5-1 and TRBJ2-5; D call uncertain. Trimming removed 2 bases at V and 4 bases at J, with 12 bases between. The CDR3 extends over 14 amino acids. Germline-derived CDR1 and CDR2 are SGHRS and YFSETQ. DNA of the CDR3: TGCGCCAGCAGCTTTCTTGGGCCTGGAGAGACCCAGTACTTC. Its protein product is CASSFLGPGETQYF.

The V gene is TRBV24-1, the J gene TRBJ2-5; possible D gene TRBD1, 6 bases. Trimming left V 3 bases short and J 2 bases short, with 12 bases between. Germline V gene lookup returns CDR1 KGHDR and CDR2 SFDVKD. The CDR3 runs 15 residues. CDR3 protein: CATSDIHRAQETQYF. Here the CDR3 DNA reads TGTGCCACCAGTGATATACACAGGGCACAAGAGACCCAGTACTTC.

The rearrangement links TRBV28 to TRBJ1-2; D perhaps matches TRBD1 (6 bases). Trimming took off 3 bases at V and 5 bases at J, with 13 bases between the two ends. The germline gives CDR1 MDHEN, CDR2 SYDVKM. The CDR3 is made up of 14 amino acids. The CDR3 sequence is CASSFRGGAYGYTF. DNA of the CDR3: TGTGCCAGCAGTTTTCGCGGGGGCGCATATGGCTACACCTTC.

This chain uses TRBV6-5 with TRBJ1-4, with TRBD1 as a possible D gene (5 bases). Trimming stripped 0 bases from V and 7 bases from J, with 12 bases between. This CDR3 is 15 amino acids long. Germline V gene lookup returns CDR1 MNHEY and CDR2 SVGAGI. The CDR3 nucleotides are TGTGCCAGCAGTTACTCCCCAGGGAGGGGTGAAAAACTGTTTTTT. This translates into CASSYSPGRGEKLFF.

The chain uses TRBV28 and TRBJ1-6; no definite D call. V lost 4 bases and J 9 bases, leaving 16 bases between the germline ends. The CDR3 has 15 amino acids. Germline-derived CDR1 and CDR2 are MDHEN and SYDVKM. In DNA, the CDR3 is TGTGCCAGCAGTTATCAAGAGGGCCGCAGTTCACCCCTCCACTTT. It codes for CASSYQEGRSSPLHF.

The chain couples TRBV9 to TRBJ2-3, with D possibly TRBD2 on 6 matching bases. Germline values: CDR1 SGDLS, CDR2 YYNGEE. CDR3 length equals 15 residues. V lost 1 base and J 1 base, leaving 10 bases between the germline ends. DNA for the CDR3: TGTGCCAGCAGCGTACTAGCGCCGGGCACAGATACGCAGTATTTT. Encoded protein: CASSVLAPGTDTQYF.

CDR3 region: CSASPSGPGRFEQYF. In DNA form, the CDR3 reads TGCAGCGCCTCCCCTTCCGGACCAGGGCGGTTCGAGCAGTACTTC. The rearrangement uses TRBV29-1 and TRBJ2-7; the D gene is possibly TRBD1 (5 bases). The V gene's germline CDR1 is SQVTM and CDR2 ANQGSEA. Trimming cost V 7 bases and J 6 bases, with 25 bases left between them. The CDR3 has 15 amino acids.

The V and J genes are TRBV4-3 and TRBJ1-5; no clear D gene. The germline gives CDR1 LGHNA, CDR2 YSLEER. The CDR3 extends over 15 amino acids. V was shortened by 2 bases and J by 2 bases, with 10 bases between the two germline ends. CDR3 sequence reads: CASSQQPEGNQPQHF. CDR3 bases: TGCGCCAGCAGCCAACAGCCGGAGGGCAATCAGCCCCAGCATTTT.

The gene calls are TRBV18 and TRBJ1-1; D not resolved. There are 11 residues in the CDR3. The V end was cut by 5 bases, the J end by 10 bases, with 11 bases between. CDR1 and CDR2 (germline): KGHSH, LQKENI. This chain's CDR3 is CASSGAYGAFF. CDR3 nucleotide sequence: TGTGCCAGCTCAGGAGCTTACGGAGCTTTCTTT.

The rearrangement joins TRBV3-1 (or the pseudogene TRBV3-2) to TRBJ2-7; D not certain. The V end lost 3 bases, the J end lost 3 bases, and 12 bases lay between the germline ends. CDR3 size: 14 residues. The germline CDR1 and CDR2 sequences are LGHDT and YNNKEL (reference sequence). In DNA form, the CDR3 reads TGTGCCAGCAGCCATAGAGCTGAACTCTACGAGCAGTACTTC. This translates into CASSHRAELYEQYF.

This clone was seen just once. The V and J genes are TRBV3-1 (or the pseudogene TRBV3-2) and TRBJ2-7; D remains unclear. The ends were cut back, 4 bases at V and 4 bases at J, with 8 bases in the middle. The CDR3 is made up of 12 amino acids. Germline CDR1 reads LGHDT; CDR2 reads YNNKEL (reference sequence). CDR3 residues: CASSRGTYEQYF. The CDR3 DNA reads TGTGCCAGCAGCCGAGGCACATACGAGCAGTACTTC.

The V gene is TRBV20-1, the J gene TRBJ2-1; D perhaps matches TRBD2 (5 bases). The CDR3 spans 15 residues. Deletions cut 3 bases from V and 0 bases from J, with 12 bases between. Germline assignment: CDR1 DFQATT and CDR2 SNEGSKA (reference sequence). The CDR3 reads CSASSGISSYNEQFF. The CDR3 DNA follows: TGCAGTGCTAGTTCGGGGATAAGCTCCTACAATGAGCAGTTCTTC.

This clone was seen a single time. The J gene is TRBJ2-1, the V gene TRBV27; 9 bases line up with TRBD2. Germline trimming cut 5 bases from V and 10 bases from J; bases unmatched to any gene: 12. Germline loops: CDR1 MNHEY, CDR2 SMNVEV (reference sequence). There are 15 residues in the CDR3. CDR3 in DNA: TGTGCCAGCAGTCTGGGGATTAGCGGGGGAAAGGAGCAGTTCTTC. Protein product: CASSLGISGGKEQFF.